This T cell receptor beta chain was identified during a study of blood T cell repertoires in COVID-19. Study-wide background: Samples representing acute and convalescent COVID-19 were sourced from the United States, Italy and Spain. PBMCs, B-cell-depleted T cells, or T cells were the source of the cDNA or gDNA that made up the material.

Per the authors' pipeline: Reference gene primer amplification in the assay estimated nucleated cell counts. Repertoires were generated with immunoSEQ multiplex PCR, while TCRdb's copy carries only in-frame clones and drops some. V and J calls and clone size are those listed in that table; D and trimming were worked out from the DNA. In the table there are tens of thousands of clones, around 81% of which are singletons. This clone has a single count. The V gene's germline CDR1 is SGHTA and CDR2 FQGNSA. The CDR3 is 15 residues long. Trimming shortened V by 5 bases and J by 6 bases, and 14 bases separated the two germline ends.

This rearrangement joins TRBV7-2 to TRBJ1-6, with D unresolved. The TCR comes from a woman of 80 years or more with active or convalescent COVID-19. The sequenced material came from peripheral blood. CDR3: CASSRGWGGNSPLHF. The CDR3 DNA is TGTGCCAGCAGCCGGGGTTGGGGTGGTAATTCACCCCTCCACTTT.